This TCR beta chain comes out of a study of cytomegalovirus exposure and HLA in healthy donors. Across the whole study: Some 85 million unique TCRs from HLA-typed donors were held in an early data release.

The CDR3 contains 14 residues. Deletions cut 4 bases from V and 2 bases from J, with 11 bases between. Germline CDR1 LGHNA, CDR2 YSLEER. In this sample, this clone turned up many times. Its antigen is undetermined. 60 Vbeta and 13 Jbeta primers were used in PCR. Assay: immunoSEQ multiplex PCR; the TCRdb copy retains only in-frame clones and omits some. The table shows fewer than 200,000 clones, with 65% to 85% occurring only once. Study-wide findings and caveats: Data from an earlier analysis indicated that most TCR beta V segments were productive either about 90% or about 30% of the time. Presence/absence analyses assumed roughly uniform sequencing depth across donors. According to reports, the classifier identified cytomegalovirus status with high specificity and sensitivity.

Sample: PBMCs. This sequence was found in a woman aged 50 to 60 in good health and CMV-seropositive. The chain combines TRBV4-3 with TRBJ1-1; D not certain. The CDR3 DNA reads as TGCGCCAGCAGCCCTCGCAGATTCAACACTGAAGCTTTCTTT. It is translated as CASSPRRFNTEAFF.